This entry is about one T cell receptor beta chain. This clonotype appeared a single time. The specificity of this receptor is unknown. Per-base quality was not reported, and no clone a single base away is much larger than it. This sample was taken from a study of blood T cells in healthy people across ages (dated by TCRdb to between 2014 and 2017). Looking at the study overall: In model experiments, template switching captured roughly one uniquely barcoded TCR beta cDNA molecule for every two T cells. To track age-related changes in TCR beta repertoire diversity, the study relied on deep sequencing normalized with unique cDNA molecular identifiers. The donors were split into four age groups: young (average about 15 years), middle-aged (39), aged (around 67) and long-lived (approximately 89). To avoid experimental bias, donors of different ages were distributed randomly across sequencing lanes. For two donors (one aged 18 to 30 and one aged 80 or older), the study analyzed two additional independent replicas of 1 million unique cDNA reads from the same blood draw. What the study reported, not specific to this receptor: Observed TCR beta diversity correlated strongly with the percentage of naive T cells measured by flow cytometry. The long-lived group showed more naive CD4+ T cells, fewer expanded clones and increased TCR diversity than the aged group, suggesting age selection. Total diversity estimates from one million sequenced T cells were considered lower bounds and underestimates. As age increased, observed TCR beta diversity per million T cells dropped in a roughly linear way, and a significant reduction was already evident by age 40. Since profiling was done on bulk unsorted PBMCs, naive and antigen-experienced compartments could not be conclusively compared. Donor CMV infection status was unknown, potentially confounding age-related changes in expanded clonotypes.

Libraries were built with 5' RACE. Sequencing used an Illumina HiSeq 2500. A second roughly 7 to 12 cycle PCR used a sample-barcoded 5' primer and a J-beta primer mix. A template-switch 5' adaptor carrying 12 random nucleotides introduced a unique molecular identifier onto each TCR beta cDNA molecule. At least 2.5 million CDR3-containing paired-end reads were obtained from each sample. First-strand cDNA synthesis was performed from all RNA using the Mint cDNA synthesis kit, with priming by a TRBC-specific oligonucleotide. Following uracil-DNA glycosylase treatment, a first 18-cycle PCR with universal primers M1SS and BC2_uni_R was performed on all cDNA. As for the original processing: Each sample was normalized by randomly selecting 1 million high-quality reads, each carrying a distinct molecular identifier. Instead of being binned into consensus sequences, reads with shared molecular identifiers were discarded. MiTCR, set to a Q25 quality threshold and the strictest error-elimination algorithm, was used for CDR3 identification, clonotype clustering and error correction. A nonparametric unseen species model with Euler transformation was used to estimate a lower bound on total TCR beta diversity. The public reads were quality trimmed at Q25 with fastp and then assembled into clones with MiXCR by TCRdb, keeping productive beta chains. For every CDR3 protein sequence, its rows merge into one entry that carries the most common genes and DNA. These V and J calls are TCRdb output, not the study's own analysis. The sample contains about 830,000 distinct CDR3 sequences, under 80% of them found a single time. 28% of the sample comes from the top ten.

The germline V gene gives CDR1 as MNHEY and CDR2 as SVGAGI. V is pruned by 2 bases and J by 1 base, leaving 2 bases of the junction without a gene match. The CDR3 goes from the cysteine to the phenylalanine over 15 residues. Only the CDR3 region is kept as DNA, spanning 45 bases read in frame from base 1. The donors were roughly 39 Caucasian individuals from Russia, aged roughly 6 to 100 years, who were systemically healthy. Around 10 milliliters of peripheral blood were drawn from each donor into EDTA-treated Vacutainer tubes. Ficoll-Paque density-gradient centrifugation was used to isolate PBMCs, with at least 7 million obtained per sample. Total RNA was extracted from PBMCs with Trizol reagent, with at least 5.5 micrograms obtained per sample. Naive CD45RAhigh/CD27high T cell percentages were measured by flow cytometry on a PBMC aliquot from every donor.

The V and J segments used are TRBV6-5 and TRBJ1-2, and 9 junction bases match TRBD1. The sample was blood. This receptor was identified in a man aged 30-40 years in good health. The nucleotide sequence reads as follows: TGTGCCAGCAGTTACACGGACAGGGGTAACTATGGCTACACCTTC. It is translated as CASSYTDRGNYGYTF.